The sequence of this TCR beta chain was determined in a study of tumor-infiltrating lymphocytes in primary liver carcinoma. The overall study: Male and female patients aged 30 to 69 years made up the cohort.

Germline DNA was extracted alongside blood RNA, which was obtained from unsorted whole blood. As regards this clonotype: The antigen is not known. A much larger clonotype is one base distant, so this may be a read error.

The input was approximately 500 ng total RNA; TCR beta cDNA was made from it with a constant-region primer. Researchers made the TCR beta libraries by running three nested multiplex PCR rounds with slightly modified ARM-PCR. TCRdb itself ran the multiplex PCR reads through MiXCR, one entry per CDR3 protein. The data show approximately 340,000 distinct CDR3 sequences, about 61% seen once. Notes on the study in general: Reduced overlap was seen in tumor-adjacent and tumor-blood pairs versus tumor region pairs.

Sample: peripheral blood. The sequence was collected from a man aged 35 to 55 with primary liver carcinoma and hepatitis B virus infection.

CDR3 coding DNA: TGTGCCAGCATTTATACTAGCGGCTCCTACGAGCAGTACTTC. Encoded protein: CASIYTSGSYEQYF. The rearrangement links TRBV6-2 or TRBV6-3 to TRBJ2-7; 8 bases are shared with TRBD2. V dropped 7 bases and J dropped 0; count of bases not matched to a gene: 5. There are 14 residues in the CDR3. Looked up from germline, CDR1 is MNHEY and CDR2 is SVGEGT.